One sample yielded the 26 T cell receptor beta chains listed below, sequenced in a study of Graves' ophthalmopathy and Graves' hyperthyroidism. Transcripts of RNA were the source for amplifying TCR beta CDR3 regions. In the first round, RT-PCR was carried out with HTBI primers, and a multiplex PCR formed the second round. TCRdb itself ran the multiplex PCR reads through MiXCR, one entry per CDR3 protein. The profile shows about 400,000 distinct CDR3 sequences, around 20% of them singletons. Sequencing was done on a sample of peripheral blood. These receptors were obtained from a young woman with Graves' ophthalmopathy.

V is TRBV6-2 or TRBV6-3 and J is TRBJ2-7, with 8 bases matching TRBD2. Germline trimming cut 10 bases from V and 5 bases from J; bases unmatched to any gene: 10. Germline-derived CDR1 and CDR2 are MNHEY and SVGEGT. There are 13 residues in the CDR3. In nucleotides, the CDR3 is TGTGCCACCTCCCGGACTAGCTACCACGAGCAGTACTTC. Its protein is CATSRTSYHEQYF.

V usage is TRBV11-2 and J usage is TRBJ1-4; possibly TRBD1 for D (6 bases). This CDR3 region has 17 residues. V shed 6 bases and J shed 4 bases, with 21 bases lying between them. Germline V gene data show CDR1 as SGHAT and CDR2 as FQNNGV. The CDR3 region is CASSHPVSGALNEKLFF. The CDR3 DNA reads TGTGCCAGCAGTCACCCCGTTTCGGGGGCCCTTAATGAAAAACTGTTTTTT.

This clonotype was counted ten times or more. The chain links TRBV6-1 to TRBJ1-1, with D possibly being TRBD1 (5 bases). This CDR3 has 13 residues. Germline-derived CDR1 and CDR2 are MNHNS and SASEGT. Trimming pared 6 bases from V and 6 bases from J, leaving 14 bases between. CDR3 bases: TGTGCCAGCAGCTCTCCCCAGGGTCCTGAAGCTTTCTTT. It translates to CASSSPQGPEAFF.

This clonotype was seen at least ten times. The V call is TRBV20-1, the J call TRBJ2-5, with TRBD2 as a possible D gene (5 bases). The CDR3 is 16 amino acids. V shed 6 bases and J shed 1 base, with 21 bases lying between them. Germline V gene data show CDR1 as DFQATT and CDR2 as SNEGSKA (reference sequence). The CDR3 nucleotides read TGCAGTGCCCAGAACGGACTCACCCCTTTCCAAGAGACCCAGTACTTC. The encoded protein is CSAQNGLTPFQETQYF.

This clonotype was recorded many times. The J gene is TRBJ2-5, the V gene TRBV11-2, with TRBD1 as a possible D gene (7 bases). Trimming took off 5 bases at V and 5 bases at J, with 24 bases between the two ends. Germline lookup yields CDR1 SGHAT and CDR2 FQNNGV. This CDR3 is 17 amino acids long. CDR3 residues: CASSPRQGGGARETQYF. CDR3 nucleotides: TGTGCCAGCAGCCCCCGACAGGGAGGAGGGGCAAGGGAGACCCAGTACTTC.

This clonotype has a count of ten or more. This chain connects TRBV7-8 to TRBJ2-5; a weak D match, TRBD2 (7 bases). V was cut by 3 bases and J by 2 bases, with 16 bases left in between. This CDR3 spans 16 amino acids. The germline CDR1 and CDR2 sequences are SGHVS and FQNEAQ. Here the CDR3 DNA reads TGTGCCAGCAGCTTGGTGAGGCGGGGGCGACAAGAGACCCAGTACTTC. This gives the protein CASSLVRRGRQETQYF.

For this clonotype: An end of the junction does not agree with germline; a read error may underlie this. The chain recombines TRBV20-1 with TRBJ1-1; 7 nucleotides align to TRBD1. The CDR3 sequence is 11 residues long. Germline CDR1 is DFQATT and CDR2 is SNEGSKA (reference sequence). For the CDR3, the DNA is TGCAGTGCTAGGGACAGGACCTGGGCTAGCTTT. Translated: CSARDRTWASF.

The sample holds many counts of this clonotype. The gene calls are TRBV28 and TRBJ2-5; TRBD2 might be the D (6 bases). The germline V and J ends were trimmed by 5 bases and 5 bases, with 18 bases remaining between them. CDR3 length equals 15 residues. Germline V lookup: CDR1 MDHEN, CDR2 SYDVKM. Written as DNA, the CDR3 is TGTGCCAGCAGTGCCTCGGGGAGGTACTCCGAGACCCAGTACTTC. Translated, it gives CASSASGRYSETQYF.

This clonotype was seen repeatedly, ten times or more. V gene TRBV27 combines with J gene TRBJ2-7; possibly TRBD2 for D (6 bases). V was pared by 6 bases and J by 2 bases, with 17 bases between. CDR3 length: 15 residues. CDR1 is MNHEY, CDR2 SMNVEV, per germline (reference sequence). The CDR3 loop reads CASSELGGATYEQYF. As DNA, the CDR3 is TGTGCCAGCAGCGAACTGGGGGGAGCGACCTACGAGCAGTACTTC.

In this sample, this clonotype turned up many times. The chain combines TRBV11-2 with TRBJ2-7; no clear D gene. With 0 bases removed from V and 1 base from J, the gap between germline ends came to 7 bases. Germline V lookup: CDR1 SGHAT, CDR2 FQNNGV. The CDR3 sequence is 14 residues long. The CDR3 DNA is TGTGCCAGCAGCTTAGATCTGCAGTCCTACGAGCAGTACTTC. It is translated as CASSLDLQSYEQYF. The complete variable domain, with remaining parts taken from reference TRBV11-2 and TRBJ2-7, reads EAGVAQSPRYKIIEKRQSVAFWCNPISGHATLYWYQQILGQGPKLLIQFQNNGVVDDSQLPKDRFSAERLKGVDSTLKIQPAKLEDSAVYLCASSLDLQSYEQYFGPGTRLTVT.

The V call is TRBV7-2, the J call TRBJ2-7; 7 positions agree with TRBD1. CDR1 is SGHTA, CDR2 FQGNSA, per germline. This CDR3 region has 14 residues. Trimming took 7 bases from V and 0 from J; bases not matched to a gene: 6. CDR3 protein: CASNRQGSSYEQYF. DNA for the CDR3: TGTGCCAGCAACAGACAGGGAAGCTCCTACGAGCAGTACTTC.

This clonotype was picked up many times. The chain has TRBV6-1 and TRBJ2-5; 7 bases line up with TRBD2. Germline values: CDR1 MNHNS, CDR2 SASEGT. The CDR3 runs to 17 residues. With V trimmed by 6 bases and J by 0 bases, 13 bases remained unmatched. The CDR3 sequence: CASRPRLANSYQETQYF. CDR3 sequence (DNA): TGTGCCAGCAGGCCTAGACTAGCAAATTCGTACCAAGAGACCCAGTACTTC.

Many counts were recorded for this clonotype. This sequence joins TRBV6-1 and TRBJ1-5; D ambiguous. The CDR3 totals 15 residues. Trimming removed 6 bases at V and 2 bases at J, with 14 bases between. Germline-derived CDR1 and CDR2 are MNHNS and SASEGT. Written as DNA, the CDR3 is TGTGCCAGCAGGAGGGAGGTCTCAGGCAATCAGCCCCAGCATTTT. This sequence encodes CASRREVSGNQPQHF.

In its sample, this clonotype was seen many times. The CDR3, as DNA: TGTGCCAGCAGCTCCGACAGGGGTGGTGGCTACACCTTC. Translating gives CASSSDRGGGYTF. The chain recombines TRBV7-2 with TRBJ1-2, with TRBD1 identical over 8 bases. Germline CDR1 SGHTA, CDR2 FQGNSA. J gave up 7 bases and V 4 bases, and 5 bases lay outside the gene matches. CDR3 length: 13 amino acids.

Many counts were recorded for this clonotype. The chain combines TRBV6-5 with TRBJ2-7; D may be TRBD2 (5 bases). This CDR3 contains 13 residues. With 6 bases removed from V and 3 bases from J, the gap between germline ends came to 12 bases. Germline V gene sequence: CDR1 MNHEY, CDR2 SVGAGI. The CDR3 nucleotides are TGTGCCAGCAGACGGACGGGGAACTACGAGCAGTACTTC. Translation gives CASRRTGNYEQYF.

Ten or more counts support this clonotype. The CDR3 loop reads CASSSGAGTGFYEQYF. CDR3 sequence (DNA): TGTGCCAGCAGTTCAGGGGCCGGGACAGGGTTTTACGAGCAGTACTTC. V is TRBV28 and J is TRBJ2-7, with 9 bases fitting TRBD1. CDR1 is MDHEN, CDR2 SYDVKM, per germline. There are 16 residues in the CDR3. The ends lost 4 bases at V and 4 bases at J; junction bases unmatched: 11.

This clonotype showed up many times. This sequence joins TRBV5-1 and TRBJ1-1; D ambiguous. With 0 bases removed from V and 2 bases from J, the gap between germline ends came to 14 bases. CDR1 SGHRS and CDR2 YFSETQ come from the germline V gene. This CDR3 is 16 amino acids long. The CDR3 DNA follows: TGCGCCAGCAGCTTGGTGGGGTCGGCGACAAACACTGAAGCTTTCTTT. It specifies CASSLVGSATNTEAFF.

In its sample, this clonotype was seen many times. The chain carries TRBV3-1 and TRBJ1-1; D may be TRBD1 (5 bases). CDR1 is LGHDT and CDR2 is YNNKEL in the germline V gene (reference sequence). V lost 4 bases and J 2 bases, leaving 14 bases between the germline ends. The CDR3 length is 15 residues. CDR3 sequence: CASSPPWQGNTEAFF. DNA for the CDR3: TGTGCCAGCAGCCCCCCGTGGCAGGGAAACACTGAAGCTTTCTTT.

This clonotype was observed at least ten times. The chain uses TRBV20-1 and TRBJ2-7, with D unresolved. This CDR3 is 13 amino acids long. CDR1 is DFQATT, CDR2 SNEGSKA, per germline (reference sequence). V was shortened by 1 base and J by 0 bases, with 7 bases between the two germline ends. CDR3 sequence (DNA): TGCAGTGCTAGAGTCCCGAGCTCCTACGAGCAGTACTTC. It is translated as CSARVPSSYEQYF.

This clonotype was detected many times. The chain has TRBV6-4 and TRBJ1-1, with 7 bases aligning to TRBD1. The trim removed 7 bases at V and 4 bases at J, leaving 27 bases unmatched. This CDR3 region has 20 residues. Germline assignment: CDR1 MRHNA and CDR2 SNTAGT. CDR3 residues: CASMSRLDREKPRVITEAFF. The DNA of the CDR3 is TGTGCCAGCATGAGCCGATTAGACAGGGAGAAACCAAGAGTGATCACTGAAGCTTTCTTT.

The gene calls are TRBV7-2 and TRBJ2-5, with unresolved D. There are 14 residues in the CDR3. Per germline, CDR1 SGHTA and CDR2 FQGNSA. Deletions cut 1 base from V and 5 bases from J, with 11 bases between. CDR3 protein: CASSLERGFETQYF. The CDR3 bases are TGTGCCAGCAGCTTAGAACGAGGTTTCGAGACCCAGTACTTC.

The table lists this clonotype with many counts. CDR3 region: CASSPTGDSPLHF. In DNA, the CDR3 is TGTGCCAGCAGCCCGACAGGGGATTCACCCCTCCACTTT. This chain connects TRBV12-3 or TRBV12-4 to TRBJ1-6; 8 bases align to TRBD1. Unmatched junction bases numbered 3, after V lost 6 bases and J lost 8 bases. This CDR3 region has 13 residues.

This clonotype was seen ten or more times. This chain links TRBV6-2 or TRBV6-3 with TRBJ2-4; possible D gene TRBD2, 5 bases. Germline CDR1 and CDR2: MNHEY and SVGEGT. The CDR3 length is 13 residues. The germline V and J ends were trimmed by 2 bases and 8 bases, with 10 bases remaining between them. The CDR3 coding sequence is TGTGCCAGCAGTTACGCCGGGCGGGACATTCAGTACTTC. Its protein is CASSYAGRDIQYF.

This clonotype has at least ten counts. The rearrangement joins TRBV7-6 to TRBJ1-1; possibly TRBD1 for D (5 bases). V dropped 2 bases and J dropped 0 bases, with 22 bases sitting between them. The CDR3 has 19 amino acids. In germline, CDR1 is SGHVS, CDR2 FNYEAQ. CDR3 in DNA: TGTGCCAGCAGCTTAACTAGAGGAGGGGTCCCCATAATGAACACTGAAGCTTTCTTT. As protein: CASSLTRGGVPIMNTEAFF. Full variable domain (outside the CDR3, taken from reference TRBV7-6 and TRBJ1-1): GAGVSQSPRYKVTKRGQDVALRCDPISGHVSLYWYRQALGQGPEFLTYFNYEAQQDKSGLPNDRFSAERPEGSISTLTIQRTEQRDSAMYRCASSLTRGGVPIMNTEAFFGQGTRLTVV.

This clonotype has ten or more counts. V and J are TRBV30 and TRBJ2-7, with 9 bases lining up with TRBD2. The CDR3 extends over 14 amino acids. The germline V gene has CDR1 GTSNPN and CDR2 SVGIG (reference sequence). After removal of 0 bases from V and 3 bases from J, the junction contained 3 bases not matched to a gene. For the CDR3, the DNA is TGTGCCTGGAGTGTTTCAGCGGGGGGCTACGAGCAGTACTTC. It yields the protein CAWSVSAGGYEQYF.

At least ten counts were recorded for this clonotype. The CDR3 DNA reads TGTGCCAGCGGGGAGAGAAATTCACCCCTCCACTTT. Its translation is CASGERNSPLHF. The chain couples TRBV6-1 to TRBJ1-6; no clear D gene. The CDR3 runs 12 residues. The germline V and J ends were trimmed by 8 bases and 7 bases, with 9 bases remaining between them. CDR1 MNHNS and CDR2 SASEGT come from the germline V gene.